The entry below gives a single T cell receptor (beta chain) sequence along with its context. The antigen remains undetermined. CD4+ T cells from unexposed donors were obtained before the COVID-19 pandemic (2011-2018). After approximately 10 days of culture, CD4+ T cells were isolated. Testing used SARS-CoV-2 S/N and four cold-coronavirus spikes on unexposed-donor CD4+ T cells, cells permitting. This sample stems from a study of CD4 T cells in relation to SARS-CoV-2 and coronaviruses. Looking at the study overall: After 10 days of antigen culture, PBMC TCR beta CDR3s were sequenced.

Using immunoSEQ multiplex PCR, the repertoire was profiled, and TCRdb retains in-frame clones only, with some absent. This table has around 16,000 clones, roughly 72% appearing once. The CDR3 is 15 amino acids. CDR1 GTSNPN and CDR2 SVGIG come from the germline V gene (reference sequence). Trimming pared 1 base from V and 1 base from J, leaving 13 bases between. Sequences were obtained from CD4+ T cells from PBMCs, cultured in vitro. The V call is TRBV30, the J call TRBJ1-1; D possibly corresponds to TRBD1 (6 bases). The source is a human donor in good health. This chain's CDR3 is CAWSGTGKPNTEAFF. CDR3 nucleotide sequence: TGTGCCTGGAGTGGAACAGGGAAGCCGAACACTGAAGCTTTCTTT. Full variable domain (outside the CDR3, taken from reference TRBV30 and TRBJ1-1): SQTIHQWPATLVQPVGSPLSLECTVEGTSNPNLYWYRQAAGRGLQLLFYSVGIGQISSEVPQNLSASRPQDRQFILSSKKLLLSDSGFYLCAWSGTGKPNTEAFFGQGTRLTVV.